The 19 T cell receptor beta chains listed next were all sequenced from one sample in a study of T cells in Graves' hyperthyroidism and ophthalmopathy. The CDR3 regions of TCR beta were amplified from RNA transcripts. A set of HTBI primers served as the primers for a first-round RT-PCR of the TCR CDR3. A single record per CDR3 protein comes from TCRdb applying MiXCR to the multiplex PCR reads. The table includes around 390,000 distinct CDR3 sequences, about 14% detected once. The sample taken for sequencing was blood. These receptors all come from a woman aged 25 to 39 with Graves' ophthalmopathy.

Ten or more counts support this clonotype. The gene calls are TRBV7-8 and TRBJ1-1, with 7 bases that match TRBD1. The CDR3 totals 21 residues. CDR1 and CDR2 (germline): SGHVS, FQNEAQ. V lost 1 base, J lost 0 bases, and 20 bases stayed unmatched. CDR3 sequence (DNA): TGTGCCAGCAGCTTAGAATGGGGAGGGGGCAGGTTGGGTCAGATGAACACTGAAGCTTTCTTT. Its protein is CASSLEWGGGRLGQMNTEAFF.

This clonotype has at least ten counts. The rearrangement uses TRBV3-1 and TRBJ2-3; tentative D call: TRBD2 (6 bases). The CDR3 extends over 14 amino acids. V lost 4 bases to trimming and J lost 6 bases, with 14 bases between them. The germline V gene has CDR1 LGHDT and CDR2 YNNKEL (reference sequence). The CDR3 region has the DNA TGTGCCAGCAGCCCCTCCGGGACTCCGGATACGCAGTATTTT. Protein product: CASSPSGTPDTQYF.

This clonotype was seen more than once but under ten times. The V call is TRBV28, the J call TRBJ2-7; D might be TRBD2 (5 bases). The V gene lost 7 bases and the J gene lost 0 bases, with 13 bases spanning the gap. This CDR3 has 14 amino acids. CDR1 and CDR2 (germline): MDHEN, SYDVKM. In DNA form, the CDR3 reads TGTGCCAGCACCGCGGGCGGAAACTCCTACGAGCAGTACTTC. It is translated as CASTAGGNSYEQYF.

In its sample, this clonotype was seen many times. The rearrangement uses TRBV10-3 and TRBJ1-1; 7 bases line up with TRBD1. After removal of 7 bases from V and 0 bases from J, the junction contained 2 bases not matched to a gene. The CDR3 spans 13 residues. CDR1 and CDR2 from the germline V gene are ENHRY and SYGVKD. CDR3 bases: TGTGCCATCAAGGGACAGTTGAACACTGAAGCTTTCTTT. This translates into CAIKGQLNTEAFF.

This clonotype was found many times. V usage is TRBV30 and J usage is TRBJ1-1; no firm D call. The V gene's germline CDR1 is GTSNPN and CDR2 SVGIG (reference sequence). This CDR3 is built from 14 residues. Trimming took 1 base from V and 0 from J, leaving 9 bases between them. CDR3 sequence: CAWSAGRLNTEAFF. The DNA of the CDR3 is TGTGCCTGGAGTGCGGGCCGGTTGAACACTGAAGCTTTCTTT.

The chain combines TRBV10-1 with TRBJ2-1; the match to TRBD2 covers 8 bases. CDR1 WNHNN and CDR2 SYGVQD come from the germline V gene (reference sequence). V was clipped by 3 bases and J by 7 bases; unmatched bases: 8. The CDR3 is made up of 15 amino acids. Written as DNA, the CDR3 is TGCGCCAGCAGTGACCACCGGGGGGGCCTGAATGAGCAGTTCTTC. Translation: CASSDHRGGLNEQFF.

This clonotype was counted ten times or more. The gene calls are TRBV9 and TRBJ2-3; D may be TRBD1 or TRBD2 (5 bases each). The CDR3 loop spans 16 amino acids. CDR1 SGDLS and CDR2 YYNGEE come from the germline V gene. Trimming took 4 bases from V and 2 from J, leaving 17 bases between them. CDR3 sequence (DNA): TGTGCCAGCAGCCCGCTGGCGAGCGGACACACAGATACGCAGTATTTT. The encoded protein is CASSPLASGHTDTQYF. The full variable domain, rest sourced from reference TRBV9 and TRBJ2-3, is DSGVTQTPKHLITATGQRVTLRCSPRSGDLSVYWYQQSLDQGLQFLIQYYNGEERAKGNILERFSAQQFPDLHSELNLSSLELGDSALYFCASSPLASGHTDTQYFGPGTRLTVL.

This clonotype was seen many times. V usage is TRBV2 and J usage is TRBJ2-5, with D possibly TRBD2 on 6 matching bases. Germline values: CDR1 SNHLY, CDR2 FYNNEI. CDR3 length equals 13 residues. V lost 6 bases and J lost 4, with 12 bases in between. The CDR3 bases are TGTGCCAGCAGCCTTTACGGGGGAGAGACCCAGTACTTC. Its translation is CASSLYGGETQYF.

The chain joins TRBV3-1 to TRBJ2-7; D is possibly TRBD2 (6 bases). In germline, CDR1 is LGHDT, CDR2 YNNKEL (reference sequence). Between the trimmed V and J ends, which lost 5 bases and 6 bases, there was a span of 17 bases. The CDR3 has 14 amino acids. CDR3 sequence reads: CASSGRAHSGEQYF. The CDR3 DNA is TGTGCCAGCAGCGGCCGGGCCCATAGCGGCGAGCAGTACTTC.

As to this clonotype: A much larger clone lies a single base off, so this may be a read error. The chain links TRBV4-2 to TRBJ2-5; 11 bases are shared with TRBD2. Germline CDR1 LGHNA, CDR2 YNFKEQ. The CDR3 is 16 residues long. The CDR3 nucleotides read TGTGCCAGCAGCCAGCCTCCTAGCGGGGGGCCCGAGACCCATTACTTC. Its translation: CASSQPPSGGPETHYF.

The chain carries TRBV24-1 and TRBJ2-3; 8 nucleotides match TRBD2. This CDR3 spans 17 amino acids. V shed 4 bases, J shed 2 bases, and the junction held 10 bases outside the gene matches. Germline values: CDR1 KGHDR, CDR2 SFDVKD. CDR3 residues: CATSDPTGSGNTDTQYF. Written as DNA, the CDR3 is TGTGCCACCAGTGACCCCACGGGTAGCGGGAACACAGATACGCAGTATTTT.

V gene TRBV28 combines with J gene TRBJ2-7, with TRBD1 identical over 8 bases. The V segment lost 8 bases and the J segment 6 bases; nucleotides outside the gene matches: 6. The V gene's germline CDR1 is MDHEN and CDR2 SYDVKM. The CDR3 extends over 12 amino acids. Written as DNA, the CDR3 is TGTGCCAGCGCGGACAGGGTTCGCGAGCAGTACTTC. Its translation is CASADRVREQYF.

This clonotype was picked up a small number of times. The V and J genes are TRBV6-2 or TRBV6-3 and TRBJ2-7; D possibly corresponds to TRBD2 (6 bases). The CDR3 loop spans 15 amino acids. Germline V gene data show CDR1 as MNHEY and CDR2 as SVGEGT. V lost 5 bases, J lost 2 bases, and 16 bases lay in between. CDR3 protein: CASSKTPGVPYEQYF. DNA for the CDR3: TGTGCCAGCAGTAAAACCCCGGGGGTTCCCTACGAGCAGTACTTC.

Many counts were recorded for this clonotype. CDR3 DNA sequence: TGTGCCAGTAGCACGCTCCCGTTAGGTAGCTCCTACAATGAGCAGTTCTTC. Translation gives CASSTLPLGSSYNEQFF. The chain couples TRBV19 to TRBJ2-1; D gene ambiguous. Germline V gives CDR1 LNHDA, CDR2 SQIVND (reference sequence). Between the trimmed V and J ends, which lost 6 bases and 0 bases, there was a span of 18 bases. This CDR3 contains 17 residues.

This clonotype was seen at least ten times. The chain couples TRBV3-1 to TRBJ1-4, with TRBD1 as a possible D gene (6 bases). Germline V CDR1 and CDR2: LGHDT, YNNKEL (reference sequence). CDR3 length: 15 amino acids. V lost 1 base to trimming and J lost 6 bases, with 12 bases between them. CDR3 loop: CASSQGGHSDEKLFF. CDR3 DNA sequence: TGTGCCAGCAGCCAAGGGGGACATTCGGATGAAAAACTGTTTTTT.

The table lists this clonotype with many counts. The chain combines TRBV7-9 with TRBJ2-3, with D perhaps TRBD2 (6 bases). In germline, CDR1 is SEHNR, CDR2 FQNEAQ (reference sequence). There are 14 residues in the CDR3. V lost 6 bases and J lost 4, with 14 bases in between. CDR3 DNA sequence: TGTGCCAGCAGGCCAGGGACTTCGGCAGATACGCAGTATTTT. This sequence encodes CASRPGTSADTQYF.

This clonotype was recorded a few times. The CDR3 nucleotides read TGTGCCAGTAGTATCCGTGAGGCGCGGGATGAGCAGTTCTTC. It translates to CASSIREARDEQFF. The chain combines TRBV19 with TRBJ2-1; TRBD2 is a possible D gene (5 bases). The CDR3 is 14 amino acids. Germline CDR1 LNHDA, CDR2 SQIVND (reference sequence). The V gene lost 3 bases and the J gene lost 8 bases, with 14 bases spanning the gap.

This clonotype was observed at least ten times. CDR3 nucleotide sequence: TGTGCCAGCAGCTTAGTAATGACAGCCTATGGCTACACCTTC. It translates to CASSLVMTAYGYTF. The chain recombines TRBV7-2 with TRBJ1-2; D possibly corresponds to TRBD1 (5 bases). The CDR3 spans 14 residues. The V end was cut by 1 base, the J end by 4 bases, with 10 bases between. Looked up from germline, CDR1 is SGHTA and CDR2 is FQGNSA.

The J gene is TRBJ2-7, the V gene TRBV20-1, with 9 positions matching TRBD1. The V gene end was trimmed by 6 bases and the J gene end by 7 bases; junction bases not matched to a gene: 16. This CDR3 has 15 residues. Germline CDR1 reads DFQATT; CDR2 reads SNEGSKA (reference sequence). As DNA, the CDR3 is TGCAGTGCCGTGCCTTCTGGGACAGGGAGGGGGGAGCAGTACTTC. Protein sequence: CSAVPSGTGRGEQYF.